This TCR beta chain was identified in a study of shared clonotypes between healthy human individuals. Overall study results and limits: Blood alone was sampled, and tissue repertoires likely differ.

This CDR3 has 15 amino acids. V lost 9 bases and J lost 4, with 22 bases in between. Germline CDR1 MDHEN, CDR2 SYDVKM. The deep-level immunoSEQ assay was used. The genomic DNA of each subset was split evenly across several immunoSEQ plates. Profiled with immunoSEQ multiplex PCR; TCRdb holds only in-frame clones, not every one. This table holds a few million clones, around 93% found once. CD8 cells classed as naive were CD45RO-negative and positively selected for CCR7, excluding terminally differentiated effector memory CD45RA+ cells. Concerning this clone: The target antigen is unknown.

The chain has TRBV28 and TRBJ2-7, with D perhaps matching TRBD2 (6 bases). Sequenced sample: naive CD8+ T cells from PBMCs. The TCR sequence derives from a man aged 18 to 29 in good health. Some clones in this sample may be carry-over from other donors' samples. The CDR3 nucleotides are TGTGCCAGTCGGCTGGGAGACGGACTATTTTACGAGCAGTACTTC. It is translated as CASRLGDGLFYEQYF.